The 18 T cell receptor beta chains presented below share a single source sample, sequenced in a study of T cell changes during pregnancy in multiple sclerosis. Measured with immunoSEQ multiplex PCR; TCRdb has only the in-frame clones, and not every one. The table records around 50,000 clones, 75% to 90% of them present only once. The starting material was CD8+ T cells from peripheral blood mononuclear cells, obtained in the second trimester of pregnancy. The receptors shown here come from a female donor with multiple sclerosis, enrolled in a pregnancy study.

The chain links TRBV13 to TRBJ1-5, with no clear D. CDR3 length: 12 residues. V was shortened by 0 bases and J by 12 bases, with 9 bases between the two germline ends. Germline V gene data show CDR1 as PRHDT and CDR2 as FYEKMQ (reference sequence). The CDR3 sequence is CASSLGRQVQHF. Here the CDR3 DNA reads TGTGCCAGCAGCTTAGGTCGGCAGGTCCAGCATTTT.

The genes are TRBV7-6 and TRBJ2-7; TRBD2 agrees at 7 bases. The CDR3 covers 16 residues. With 3 bases clipped from V and 0 bases from J, the junction kept 8 bases outside the gene matches. The germline gives CDR1 SGHVS, CDR2 FNYEAQ. The CDR3 nucleotides are TGTGCCAGCAGCTTCGCTAGCGGCAAAAGCTCCTACGAGCAGTACTTC. Translating it yields CASSFASGKSSYEQYF.

The chain joins TRBV6-1 to TRBJ2-3; D is ambiguous. The CDR3 extends over 14 amino acids. In germline, CDR1 is MNHNS, CDR2 SASEGT. CDR3 nucleotides: TGTGCGACGCAGATGAGCGTAGGCACAGATACGCAGTATTTT. Protein: CATQMSVGTDTQYF.

The V call is TRBV19, the J call TRBJ2-3; possibly TRBD1 for D (5 bases). The germline V gene has CDR1 LNHDA and CDR2 SQIVND (reference sequence). Trimming shortened V by 7 bases and J by 0 bases, and 20 bases separated the two germline ends. The length of the CDR3 is 17 residues. DNA of the CDR3: TGTGCCAGTAAGACCGTTGTGGGGCCCGCTAGCACAGATACGCAGTATTTT. This sequence encodes CASKTVVGPASTDTQYF.

The chain carries TRBV30 and TRBJ2-7; D not certain. Trimming left V 0 bases short and J 6 bases short, with 9 bases between. CDR3 length: 12 residues. CDR1 is GTSNPN and CDR2 is SVGIG in the germline V gene (reference sequence). This chain's CDR3 is CAWSVLWSEQYF. The CDR3 DNA sequence: TGTGCCTGGAGTGTACTTTGGAGCGAGCAGTACTTC.

The gene calls are TRBV19 and TRBJ2-3; 7 bases match TRBD2. This CDR3 has 14 residues. Losses at the gene ends were 9 bases for V and 2 bases for J; bases not matched to a gene: 8. CDR1 and CDR2 from the germline V gene are LNHDA and SQIVND (reference sequence). CDR3 in amino acids: CASLERGFTDTQYF. CDR3 in DNA: TGTGCCAGCCTAGAGCGGGGTTTCACAGATACGCAGTATTTT. Drawing the rest from reference TRBV19 and TRBJ2-3, the complete variable domain is DGGITQSPKYLFRKEGQNVTLSCEQNLNHDAMYWYRQDPGQGLRLIYYSQIVNDFQKGDIAEGYSVSREKKESFPLTVTSAQKNPTAFYLCASLERGFTDTQYFGPGTRLTVL.

V and J are TRBV6-5 and TRBJ1-1, with D possibly matching TRBD1 (5 bases). Per germline, CDR1 MNHEY and CDR2 SVGAGI. With 7 bases removed from V and 4 bases from J, the gap between germline ends came to 16 bases. The CDR3 is 14 residues long. The CDR3 DNA follows: TGTGCCAGCAACCCGGGGGGAGTCGTCACTGAAGCTTTCTTT. It encodes CASNPGGVVTEAFF.

This sequence joins TRBV10-3 and TRBJ2-7; the match to TRBD2 covers 11 bases. CDR3 size: 13 residues. CDR1 ENHRY and CDR2 SYGVKD come from the germline V gene. J was trimmed by 3 bases and V by 10 bases; bases with no gene match: 5. The CDR3 DNA follows: TGTGCCACCCTAGCGGGGGGCAACTACGAGCAGTACTTC. Amino acids: CATLAGGNYEQYF.

This clone was recorded once. This rearrangement joins TRBV9 to TRBJ2-5; 10 nucleotides line up with TRBD2. Losses at the gene ends were 0 bases for V and 9 bases for J; bases not matched to a gene: 11. This CDR3 spans 16 amino acids. Germline V lookup: CDR1 SGDLS, CDR2 YYNGEE. CDR3 protein: CASSVAGTSAEGAQYF. CDR3 coding DNA: TGTGCCAGCAGCGTAGCCGGGACTAGCGCCGAAGGGGCCCAGTACTTC.

The V gene is TRBV7-6, the J gene TRBJ2-5; 8 bases are a match to TRBD2. With V trimmed by 0 bases and J by 4 bases, 4 bases remained unmatched. The V gene's germline CDR1 is SGHVS and CDR2 FNYEAQ. This CDR3 comprises 15 residues. CDR3 sequence (DNA): TGTGCCAGCAGCTTAGCGGGCGGGGGGAGAGAGACCCAGTACTTC. Encoded protein: CASSLAGGGRETQYF. Variable domain in full (rest from reference TRBV7-6 and TRBJ2-5): GAGVSQSPRYKVTKRGQDVALRCDPISGHVSLYWYRQALGQGPEFLTYFNYEAQQDKSGLPNDRFSAERPEGSISTLTIQRTEQRDSAMYRCASSLAGGGRETQYFGPGTRLLVL.

The rearrangement joins TRBV9 to TRBJ2-7, with 11 bases matching TRBD2. The CDR3 is 16 residues long. Trimming cost V 2 bases and J 4 bases; bases outside gene matches: 8. Germline CDR1 is SGDLS and CDR2 is YYNGEE. Written as DNA, the CDR3 is TGTGCCAGCAGCGTCGGAACCGGGACTAGCGGATACGAGCAGTACTTC. Amino acids: CASSVGTGTSGYEQYF.

This clone has only a few counts. The chain links TRBV6-1 to TRBJ2-1; D is unclear. Germline-derived CDR1 and CDR2 are MNHNS and SASEGT. Trimming removed 0 bases at V and 7 bases at J, with 7 bases between. This CDR3 is 13 amino acids long. The CDR3, as DNA: TGTGCCAGCAGTGAAGCCGAGGTAAATGAGCAGTTCTTC. It codes for CASSEAEVNEQFF.

The chain recombines TRBV27 with TRBJ2-5; 9 nucleotides agree with TRBD2. This CDR3 has 15 residues. Germline V gene lookup returns CDR1 MNHEY and CDR2 SMNVEV (reference sequence). J lost 2 bases, V lost 6 bases, and 7 bases had no gene match. The CDR3 here is CASRLYAGGQETQYF. The CDR3 bases are TGTGCCAGCAGACTTTACGCGGGGGGGCAAGAGACCCAGTACTTC.

V is TRBV10-3 and J is TRBJ2-1; the match to TRBD2 covers 7 bases. The CDR3 contains 14 residues. Germline loops: CDR1 ENHRY, CDR2 SYGVKD. After removal of 10 bases from V and 9 bases from J, the junction contained 15 bases not matched to a gene. Here the CDR3 reads CATAEGGVIGEQFF. The CDR3 DNA reads as TGTGCCACTGCTGAGGGAGGGGTGATCGGTGAGCAGTTCTTC.

This clone was detected only once. The CDR3 is CASSPPDRGTEAFF. The CDR3 DNA sequence: TGTGCCAGCAGCCCCCCGGACAGGGGCACTGAAGCTTTCTTT. The rearrangement joins TRBV6-6 to TRBJ1-1; TRBD1 agrees at 9 bases. Trimming removed 6 bases from V and 4 bases from J; junction bases left unmatched: 6. This CDR3 contains 14 residues. CDR1 MNHNY and CDR2 SVGAGI come from the germline V gene (reference sequence).

The CDR3 bases are TGTGCCAGCAGTTTAACGGTCTCAAATAATTCACCCCTCCACTTT. Protein product: CASSLTVSNNSPLHF. The V gene is TRBV27, the J gene TRBJ1-6; unclear D gene. Trimming left V 2 bases short and J 5 bases short, with 10 bases between. The CDR3 length is 15 residues. CDR1 is MNHEY, CDR2 SMNVEV, per germline (reference sequence).

This sequence joins TRBV2 and TRBJ2-7; weak D call: TRBD2 (5 bases). This CDR3 has 14 residues. Trimming took off 6 bases at V and 2 bases at J, with 14 bases between the two ends. Germline-derived CDR1 and CDR2 are SNHLY and FYNNEI. The CDR3, as DNA: TGTGCCAGCAGGGACTTCCGTCTTACCTACGAGCAGTACTTC. Its translation is CASRDFRLTYEQYF.

This chain joins TRBV21-1 and TRBJ2-5; the D call TRBD2 from the table was never checked on the DNA. TRBV21-1 is designated a pseudogene. The CDR3 sequence is 13 residues long. CDR3 coding DNA: TGTGCCAGCTGGGATATGAAGCGGGAGACCCAGTACTTC. Amino acids: CASWDMKRETQYF.